Listed below are T cell receptor beta chains from one sample, sequenced in a study of cytomegalovirus exposure and HLA in healthy donors. Sequenced by immunoSEQ multiplex PCR; TCRdb stores in-frame clones only, minus some. The sample holds fewer than 150,000 clones, approximately 89% seen once. The sample was PBMCs. These receptors were taken from a woman in her twenties or thirties in good health and CMV-seropositive. Each CDR3 is given with its conserved first and last residue. D genes are given only for firm matches. Some rows have no size entry. The others give once, few or many, or a class for an expanded clone.

cdr3_nt cdr3_aa v_call d_call clone_size j_call
TGTGCCAGCAGCCCGACTAGCGGGGGGCTCTTGACCCAGTACTTC CASSPTSGGLLTQYF TRBV7-9 TRBD2 . TRBJ2-5
TGTGCCAGTAGGGGGACTAGCGGGTTTAATGAGCAGTTCTTC CASRGTSGFNEQFF TRBV27 TRBD2 . TRBJ2-1
TGCGCCAGCAGCATCGACAGAGGCAATGAGCAGTTCTTC CASSIDRGNEQFF TRBV5-1 . . TRBJ2-1
TGCGCCAGCAGCCTGGCAGGGCCAGACACTGAAGCTTTCTTT CASSLAGPDTEAFF TRBV4-1 . . TRBJ1-1
TGTGCCAGCAGTCGCGACAGGGGGCAGATGGAGACCCAGTACTTC CASSRDRGQMETQYF TRBV7-3 TRBD1 few TRBJ2-5
TGTGCCAGCAGCTCCCCAGCTACAGGGTTGGTAAAAGAGACCCAGTACTTC CASSSPATGLVKETQYF TRBV7-9 . once TRBJ2-5
TGTGCCAGCAGCCCCCAGGGGGACACTGAAGCTTTCTTT CASSPQGDTEAFF TRBV7-3 TRBD1 . TRBJ1-1
TGTGCCAGCAGCTTCTCCGGGGGACCCTACGAGCAGTACTTC CASSFSGGPYEQYF TRBV6-5 . . TRBJ2-7
TGTGCCAGCAGTGACTCCGGTATAGTGTACACTGAAGCTTTCTTT CASSDSGIVYTEAFF TRBV6-4 . . TRBJ1-1
TGTGCCAGCAGCTTGTCTCAAGCGGACCTCCAAGAGACCCAGTACTTC CASSLSQADLQETQYF TRBV5-4 . . TRBJ2-5
TGTGCCTGGAGTGGGGGGACTAGTCGGTACGAGCAGTACTTC CAWSGGTSRYEQYF TRBV30 TRBD2 . TRBJ2-7
TGTGCCAGCAGTCCCGGGACAGGGGGAGAGTTCTTC CASSPGTGGEFF TRBV6-5 TRBD1 once TRBJ2-1
TGTGCCATCACAGACTGGTCCGGGGACTATGGCTACACCTTC CAITDWSGDYGYTF TRBV10-3 . . TRBJ1-2
TGTGCCAGCAGCACGCGGTTCAGTGACAGGGACAGCACAGATACGCAGTATTTT CASSTRFSDRDSTDTQYF TRBV9 TRBD1 medium-sized TRBJ2-3
TGTGCCAGCAGCGGCGAGAGCTCTGGAAACACCATATATTTT CASSGESSGNTIYF TRBV9 . . TRBJ1-3
TGTGCCAGCACCTACCCGCCCTACTCCTACGAGCAGTACTTC CASTYPPYSYEQYF TRBV13 . . TRBJ2-7
TGTGCCAGCAGCTGGACAGTGAACACTGAAGCTTTCTTT CASSWTVNTEAFF TRBV14 . . TRBJ1-1
TGTGCCAGCAGCTTAGATCCCCGCAGAGGGGAGACCCAGTACTTC CASSLDPRRGETQYF TRBV11-2 . once TRBJ2-5
TGTGCCAGCAGCTCGGCTAGGGGGGGCACTGAAGCTTTCTTT CASSSARGGTEAFF TRBV13 . . TRBJ1-1
TGTGCCAGCAGTGATGAGGGACAGGGGGGCCAGCCCCAGCATTTT CASSDEGQGGQPQHF TRBV2 TRBD1 . TRBJ1-5
TGTGCCAGCAGTTTCACAGGCTACAATGAGCAGTTCTTC CASSFTGYNEQFF TRBV6-5 . . TRBJ2-1